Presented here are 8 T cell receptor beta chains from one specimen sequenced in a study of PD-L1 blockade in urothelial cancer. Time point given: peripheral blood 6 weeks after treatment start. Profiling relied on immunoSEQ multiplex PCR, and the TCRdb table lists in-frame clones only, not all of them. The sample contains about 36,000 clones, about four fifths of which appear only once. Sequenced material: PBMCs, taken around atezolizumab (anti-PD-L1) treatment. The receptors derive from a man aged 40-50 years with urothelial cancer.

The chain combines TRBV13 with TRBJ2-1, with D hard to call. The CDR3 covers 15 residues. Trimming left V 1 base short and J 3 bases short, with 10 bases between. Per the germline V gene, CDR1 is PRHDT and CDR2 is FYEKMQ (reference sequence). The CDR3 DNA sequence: TGTGCCAGCAGCTTAGTGAGAACGGGCTACAATGAGCAGTTCTTC. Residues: CASSLVRTGYNEQFF. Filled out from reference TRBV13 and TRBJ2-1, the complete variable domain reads AAGVIQSPRHLIKEKRETATLKCYPIPRHDTVYWYQQGPGQDPQFLISFYEKMQSDKGSIPDRFSAQQFSDYHSELNMSSLELGDSALYFCASSLVRTGYNEQFFGPGTRLTVL.

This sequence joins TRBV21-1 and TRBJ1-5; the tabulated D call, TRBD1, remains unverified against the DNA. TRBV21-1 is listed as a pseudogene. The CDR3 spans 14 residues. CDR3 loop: CASSKLSPDQPQHF. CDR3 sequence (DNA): TGTGCCAGCAGCAAACTTTCACCAGATCAGCCCCAGCATTTT.

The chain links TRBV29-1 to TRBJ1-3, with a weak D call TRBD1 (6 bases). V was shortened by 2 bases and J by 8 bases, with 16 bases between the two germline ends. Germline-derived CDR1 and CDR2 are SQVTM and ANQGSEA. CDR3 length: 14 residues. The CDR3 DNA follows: TGCAGCGTTGAATCCCGGGGGGCCCGCGACACCATATATTTT. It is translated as CSVESRGARDTIYF.

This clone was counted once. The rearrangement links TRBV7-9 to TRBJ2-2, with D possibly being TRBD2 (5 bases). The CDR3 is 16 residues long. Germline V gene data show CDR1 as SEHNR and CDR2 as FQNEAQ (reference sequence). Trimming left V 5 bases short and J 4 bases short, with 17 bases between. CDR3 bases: TGTGCCAGCAGCATCGGCGGGCGAAAGGGCACCGGGGAGCTGTTTTTT. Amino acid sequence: CASSIGGRKGTGELFF.

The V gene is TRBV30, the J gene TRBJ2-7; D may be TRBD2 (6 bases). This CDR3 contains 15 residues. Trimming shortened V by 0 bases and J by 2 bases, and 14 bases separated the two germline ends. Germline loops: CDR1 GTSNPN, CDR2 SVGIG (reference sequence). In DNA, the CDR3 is TGTGCCTGGAGTGTAGGACTACTGCCCACCTACGAGCAGTACTTC. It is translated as CAWSVGLLPTYEQYF.

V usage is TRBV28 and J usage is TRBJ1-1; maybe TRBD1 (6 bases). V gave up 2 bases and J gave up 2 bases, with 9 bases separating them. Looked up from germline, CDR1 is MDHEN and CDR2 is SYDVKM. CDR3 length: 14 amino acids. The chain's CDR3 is CASSLRGYNTEAFF. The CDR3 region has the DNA TGTGCCAGCAGTTTAAGGGGGTACAACACTGAAGCTTTCTTT.

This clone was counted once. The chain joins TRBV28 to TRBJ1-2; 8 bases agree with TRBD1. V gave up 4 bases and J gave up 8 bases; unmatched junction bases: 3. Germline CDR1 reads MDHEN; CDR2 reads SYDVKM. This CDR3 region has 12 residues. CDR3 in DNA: TGTGCCAGCAGTTCAGGGGGCAGGGGCTACACCTTC. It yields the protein CASSSGGRGYTF.

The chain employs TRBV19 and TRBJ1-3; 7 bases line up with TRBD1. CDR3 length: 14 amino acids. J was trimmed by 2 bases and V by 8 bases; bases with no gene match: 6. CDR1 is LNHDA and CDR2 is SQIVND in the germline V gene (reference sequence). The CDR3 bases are TGTGCCAGTTCGACAGGGACGACTGGAAACACCATATATTTT. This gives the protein CASSTGTTGNTIYF.